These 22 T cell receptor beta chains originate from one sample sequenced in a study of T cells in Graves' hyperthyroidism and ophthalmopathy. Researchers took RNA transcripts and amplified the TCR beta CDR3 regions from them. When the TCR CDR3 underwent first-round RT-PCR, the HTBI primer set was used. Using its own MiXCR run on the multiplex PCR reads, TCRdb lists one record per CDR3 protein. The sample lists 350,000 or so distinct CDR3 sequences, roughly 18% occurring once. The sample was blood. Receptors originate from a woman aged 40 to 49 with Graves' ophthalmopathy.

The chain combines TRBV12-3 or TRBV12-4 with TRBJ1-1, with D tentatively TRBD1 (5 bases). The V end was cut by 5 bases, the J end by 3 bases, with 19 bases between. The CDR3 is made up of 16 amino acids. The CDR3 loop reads CASSPALARADTEAFF. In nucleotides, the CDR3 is TGTGCCAGCAGTCCCGCCCTCGCCAGGGCAGACACTGAAGCTTTCTTT.

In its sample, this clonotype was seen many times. The CDR3 region has the DNA TGTGCCAGCAGTTACCTCGCGATAGGGCGCACCGGGGAGCTGTTTTTT. This gives the protein CASSYLAIGRTGELFF. The chain carries TRBV6-2 or TRBV6-3 and TRBJ2-2; D is undetermined. V was cut by 2 bases and J by 4 bases, with 14 bases left in between. The CDR3 totals 16 residues. In germline, CDR1 is MNHEY, CDR2 SVGEGT.

The CDR3 nucleotides are TGTGCCAGCAGTAGCCGGGACTACCGCCAAGAGACCCAGTACTTC. Translating gives CASSSRDYRQETQYF. V gene TRBV6-1 combines with J gene TRBJ2-5, with 7 bases identical to TRBD2. This CDR3 contains 15 residues. The germline CDR1 and CDR2 sequences are MNHNS and SASEGT. Trimming at V came to 5 bases and at J to 1 base, leaving 7 bases not matched to a gene.

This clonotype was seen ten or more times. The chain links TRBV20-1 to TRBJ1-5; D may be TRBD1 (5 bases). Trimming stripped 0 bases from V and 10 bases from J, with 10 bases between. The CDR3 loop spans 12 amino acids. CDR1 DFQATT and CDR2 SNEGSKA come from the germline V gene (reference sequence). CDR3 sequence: CSARDTGRPQHF. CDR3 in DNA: TGCAGTGCTAGAGATACAGGCCGACCCCAGCATTTT.

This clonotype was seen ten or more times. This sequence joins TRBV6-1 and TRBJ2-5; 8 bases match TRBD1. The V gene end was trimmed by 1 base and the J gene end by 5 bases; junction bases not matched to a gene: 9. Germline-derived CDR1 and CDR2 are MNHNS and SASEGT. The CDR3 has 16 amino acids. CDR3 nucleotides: TGTGCCAGCAGTGAAGGAGGGGCAGGGGGCTCGGAGACCCAGTACTTC. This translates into CASSEGGAGGSETQYF.

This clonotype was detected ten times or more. CDR3 sequence: CASSPLAPGFGANVLTF. CDR3 bases: TGTGCCAGCAGTCCCCTCGCGCCCGGTTTCGGGGCCAACGTCCTGACTTTC. The chain links TRBV6-4 to TRBJ2-6; no definite D call. Germline V CDR1 and CDR2: MRHNA, SNTAGT. The length of the CDR3 is 17 residues. With 5 bases removed from V and 4 bases from J, the gap between germline ends came to 18 bases.

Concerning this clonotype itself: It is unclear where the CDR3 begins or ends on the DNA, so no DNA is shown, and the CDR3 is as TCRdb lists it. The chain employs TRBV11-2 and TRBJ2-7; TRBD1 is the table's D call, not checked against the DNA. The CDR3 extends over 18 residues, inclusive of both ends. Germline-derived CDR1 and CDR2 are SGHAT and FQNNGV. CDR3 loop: CASSIYLCSAWTGDRQYF.

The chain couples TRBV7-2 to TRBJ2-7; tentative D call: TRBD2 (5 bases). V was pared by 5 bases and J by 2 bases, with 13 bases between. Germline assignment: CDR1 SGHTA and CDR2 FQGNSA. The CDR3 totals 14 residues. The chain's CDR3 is CASSASTITYEQYF. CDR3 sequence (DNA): TGTGCCAGCAGCGCGTCGACTATCACCTACGAGCAGTACTTC.

CDR3 sequence: CASVAGPFYEQYF. Written as DNA, the CDR3 is TGTGCCAGCGTGGCAGGGCCTTTCTACGAGCAGTACTTC. The chain combines TRBV2 with TRBJ2-7, with D maybe TRBD1 (5 bases). The germline V and J ends were trimmed by 8 bases and 3 bases, with 14 bases remaining between them. The CDR3 contains 13 residues. CDR1 is SNHLY and CDR2 is FYNNEI in the germline V gene.

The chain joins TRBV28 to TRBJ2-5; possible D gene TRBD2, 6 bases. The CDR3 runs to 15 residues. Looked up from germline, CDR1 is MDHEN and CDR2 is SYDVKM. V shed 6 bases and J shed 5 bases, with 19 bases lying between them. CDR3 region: CASRKGLWGKETQYF. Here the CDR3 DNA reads TGTGCCAGCAGGAAAGGACTATGGGGAAAGGAGACCCAGTACTTC.

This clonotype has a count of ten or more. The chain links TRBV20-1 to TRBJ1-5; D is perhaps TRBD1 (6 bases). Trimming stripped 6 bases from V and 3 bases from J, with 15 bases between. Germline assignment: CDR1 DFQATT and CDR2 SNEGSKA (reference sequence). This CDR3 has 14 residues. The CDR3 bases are TGCAGTGCCAAAGGTCCAGGGGCCAATCAGCCCCAGCATTTT. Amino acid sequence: CSAKGPGANQPQHF.

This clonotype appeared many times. In DNA form, the CDR3 reads TGTGCCAGCAGCCAATATAAGAACACTGAAGCTTTCTTT. Its translation: CASSQYKNTEAFF. This chain links TRBV14 with TRBJ1-1; no firm D call. Per germline, CDR1 SGHDN and CDR2 FVKESK. Trimming took 2 bases from V and 1 from J, leaving 5 bases between them. The CDR3 sequence is 13 residues long.

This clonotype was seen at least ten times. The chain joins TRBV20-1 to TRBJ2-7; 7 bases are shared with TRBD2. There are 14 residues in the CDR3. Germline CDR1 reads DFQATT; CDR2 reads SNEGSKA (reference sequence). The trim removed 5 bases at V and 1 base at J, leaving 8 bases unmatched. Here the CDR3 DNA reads TGCAGTGCTCCTCGGGCGGGAGAGTCCTACGAGCAGTACTTC. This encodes CSAPRAGESYEQYF.

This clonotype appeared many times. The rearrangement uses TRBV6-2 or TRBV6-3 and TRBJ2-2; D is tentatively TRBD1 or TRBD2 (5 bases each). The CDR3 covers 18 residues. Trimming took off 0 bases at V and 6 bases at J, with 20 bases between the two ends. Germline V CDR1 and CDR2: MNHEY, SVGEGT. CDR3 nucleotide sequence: TGTGCCAGCAGTTACTCATATTCCGGGACCGACGGGGCCGGGGAGCTGTTTTTT. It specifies CASSYSYSGTDGAGELFF.

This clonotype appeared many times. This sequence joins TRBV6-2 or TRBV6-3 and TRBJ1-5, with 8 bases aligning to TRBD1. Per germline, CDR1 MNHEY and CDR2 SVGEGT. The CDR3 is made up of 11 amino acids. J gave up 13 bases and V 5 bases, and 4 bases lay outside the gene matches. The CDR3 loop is CASSQGQEQHF. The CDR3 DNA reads TGTGCCAGCAGTCAGGGACAGGAGCAGCATTTT.

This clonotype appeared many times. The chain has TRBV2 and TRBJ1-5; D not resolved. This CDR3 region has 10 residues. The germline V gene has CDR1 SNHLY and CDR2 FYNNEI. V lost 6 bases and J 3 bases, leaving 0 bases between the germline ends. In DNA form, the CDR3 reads TGTGCCAGCAGCAATCAGCCCCAGCATTTT. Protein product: CASSNQPQHF.

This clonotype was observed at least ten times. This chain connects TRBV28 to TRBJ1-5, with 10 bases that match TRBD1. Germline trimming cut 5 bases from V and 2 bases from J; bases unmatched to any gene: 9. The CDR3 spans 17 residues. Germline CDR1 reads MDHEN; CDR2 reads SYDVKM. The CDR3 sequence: CASSPLTGTGGNQPQHF. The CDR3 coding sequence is TGTGCCAGCAGTCCCCTAACCGGGACAGGGGGCAATCAGCCCCAGCATTTT. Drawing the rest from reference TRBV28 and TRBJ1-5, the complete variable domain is DVKVTQSSRYLVKRTGEKVFLECVQDMDHENMFWYRQDPGLGLRLIYFSYDVKMKEKGDIPEGYSVSREKKERFSLILESASTNQTSMYLCASSPLTGTGGNQPQHFGDGTRLSIL.

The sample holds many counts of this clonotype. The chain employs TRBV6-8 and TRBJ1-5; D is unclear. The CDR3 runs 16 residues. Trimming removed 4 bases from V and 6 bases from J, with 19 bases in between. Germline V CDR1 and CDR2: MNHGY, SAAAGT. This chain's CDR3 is CASSSLGNRHSQPQHF. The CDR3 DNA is TGTGCCAGCAGTTCGCTGGGAAACAGACACTCTCAGCCCCAGCATTTT.

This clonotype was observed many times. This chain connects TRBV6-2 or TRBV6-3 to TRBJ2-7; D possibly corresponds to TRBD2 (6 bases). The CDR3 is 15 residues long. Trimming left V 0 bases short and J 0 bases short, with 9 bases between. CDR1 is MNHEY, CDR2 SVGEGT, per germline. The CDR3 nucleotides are TGTGCCAGCAGTTACTCGTCCGGGGGCTCCTACGAGCAGTACTTC. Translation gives CASSYSSGGSYEQYF.

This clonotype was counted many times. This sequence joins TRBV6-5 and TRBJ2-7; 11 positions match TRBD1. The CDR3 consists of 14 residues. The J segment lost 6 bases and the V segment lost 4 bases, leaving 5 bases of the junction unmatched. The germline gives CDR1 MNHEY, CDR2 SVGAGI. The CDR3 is CASSSGQGVSEQYF. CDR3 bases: TGTGCCAGCAGTTCGGGACAGGGGGTAAGCGAGCAGTACTTC.

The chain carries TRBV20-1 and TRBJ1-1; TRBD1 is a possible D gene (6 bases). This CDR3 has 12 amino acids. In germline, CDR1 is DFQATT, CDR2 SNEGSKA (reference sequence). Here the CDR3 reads CRLTGRHTEAFF. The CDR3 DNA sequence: TGCAGGTTGACAGGACGCCACACTGAAGCTTTCTTT.

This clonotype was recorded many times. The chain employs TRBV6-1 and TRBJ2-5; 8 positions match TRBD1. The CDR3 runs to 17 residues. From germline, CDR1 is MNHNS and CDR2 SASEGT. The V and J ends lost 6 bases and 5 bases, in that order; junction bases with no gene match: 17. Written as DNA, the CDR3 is TGTGCCAGCAGCAAAGGGTGGGGCAGGGGGCGCGGGGAGACCCAGTACTTC. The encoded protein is CASSKGWGRGRGETQYF.